The source of this TCR beta chain is a study of T-cell reconstitution after alpha-beta-depleted transplantation in children. This CDR3 has 14 amino acids. The germline V gene encodes CDR1 SGHRS and CDR2 YFSETQ. V trimming: 9 bases; J trimming: 10 bases; junction bases outside the gene matches: 16. Preparation of the TCRbeta library involved a method that used unique molecular identifiers. TCRdb fed the PCR reads into MiXCR, producing one record per CDR3 protein. The table has about 400,000 distinct CDR3 sequences, 20% seen once; the top ten hold less than 4.5%. This clonotype was counted between two and nine times.

This TCR was recovered from a human donor who donated a stem cell graft to a child with acute myeloid leukemia. The rearrangement uses TRBV5-1 and TRBJ1-5; 7 nucleotides align to TRBD1. The specimen was PBMCs from the stem cell graft donor, collected from the stem cell graft. The CDR3 region is CATHPDRASGPQHF. Written as DNA, the CDR3 is TGCGCCACCCACCCCGACAGGGCCTCTGGTCCCCAGCATTTT. Drawing the rest from reference TRBV5-1 and TRBJ1-5, the complete variable domain is KAGVTQTPRYLIKTRGQQVTLSCSPISGHRSVSWYQQTPGQGLQFLFEYFSETQRNKGNFPGRFSGRQFSNSRSEMNVSTLELGDSALYLCATHPDRASGPQHFGDGTRLSIL.